Reported below is one T cell receptor (beta chain). Its matching antigen is unknown. Germline V gene sequence: CDR1 SQVTM, CDR2 ANQGSEA. The CDR3 loop spans 14 amino acids. V shed 7 bases, J shed 2 bases, and the junction held 3 bases outside the gene matches. Sequenced with the Oncomine TCR Beta short-read assay was DNA taken from cultured CD4+ T cells. TCRdb fed the PCR reads into MiXCR, producing one record per CDR3 protein. The sample lists over 15,000 distinct CDR3 sequences, under 45% occurring once. The treatment is: approximately nine-day PBMC culture with coronavirus spike peptide pools or control peptides (ViraFEST assay). With peptide pools, ViraFEST first expanded antigen-specific T cells and afterwards sequenced their TCRs. US Alpha, Beta and Delta variants postdated the positive PCR dates, which ran from March to December 2020. This entry belongs to a study of vaccination and CD4 T cells after COVID-19. Study background: Overlapping SARS-CoV-2, HCoV-NL63, HCoV-OC43 and HCoV-229E spike peptides were used to stimulate cells. A CEFX pool, an HIV-1 Nef pool, or no peptide went to control cultures.

The chain combines TRBV29-1 with TRBJ2-2, with 11 bases aligning to TRBD1. The sample was CD4+ T cells from blood, cultured in vitro, taken after SARS-CoV-2 vaccination. The TCR originated in a human donor who had recovered from COVID-19. For the CDR3, the DNA is TGCAGCGCTAGGACAGGGGGCAACACCGGGGAGCTGTTTTTT. The encoded protein is CSARTGGNTGELFF.